This T cell receptor (beta chain) is drawn from a study of vaccination and CD4 T cells after COVID-19 (dated by TCRdb to the early 2020s). The study in broad terms: SARS-CoV-2 positivity had been established in the convalescent patients by nasal swab PCR, and mild disease was recorded in roughly 10 of these patients and severe disease in one. In approximately eleven COVID-19 convalescent patients and a few infection-naive healthy vaccine recipients, the spike-specific CD4+ TCR repertoire before mRNA vaccination was compared with the repertoire after mRNA vaccination. The time from the second vaccine dose to post-vaccine blood sampling had a median of roughly 70 days and ranged from about 12 to 250 days. Participants got two doses of the Pfizer-BioNTech BNT162b2 vaccine (n=8) or two doses of the Moderna mRNA-1273 vaccine (n=2). For stimulating the cultures, overlapping spike peptide pools were used, derived from SARS-CoV-2 as well as from the common cold coronaviruses HCoV-NL63, HCoV-OC43 and HCoV-229E. As controls, cultures received a CEFX viral epitope pool (the positive control), an HIV-1 Nef peptide pool (the negative control), or no peptide at all. The convalescent cohort included six males and four females, with two Hispanic individuals, seven Caucasians, two Asians and one multiracial person. Post-COVID blood samples from convalescent patients were collected a median of around 100 days after diagnosis, with a range of about 35 to 161 days.

The treatment or condition tag for this specimen amounts to: roughly ten-day PBMC culture with coronavirus spike peptide pools or control peptides (ViraFEST assay). The study used the ViraFEST assay, which expanded antigen-specific T cells with peptide pools and then identified expanded clonotypes by TCR sequencing. Positive SARS-CoV-2 PCR tests in the convalescent patients dated from March to December 2020, before Alpha, Beta and Delta variants emerged in the United States. Each well held 2.2 million or so PBMCs cultured with about 9.8 ug/ml peptide pools in IMDM containing around 4.5% human AB serum and 8 to 10 IU/ml IL-2. Half of the culture medium was replaced with fresh IL-2-containing medium on days 3 and 7. After ten to eleven days of culture, CD4+ T cells were isolated by negative selection using the EasySep CD4+ T cell isolation kit. Ficoll-Paque Plus gradient centrifugation was used to isolate PBMCs from whole blood, and the isolated PBMCs were then either used fresh or cryopreserved at -140C. Each culture condition was generally run in triplicate wells.

Broader findings and caveats from the paper: Only a relatively small number of convalescent patients were included in the study, and early timepoints following natural infection were not analyzed. An increase in the median number of SARS-CoV-2-reactive clonotypes from 20 to 25 after infection to some 40 after vaccination was observed, but the change was not found to be significant. In convalescent patients, a median roughly 85% of post-vaccine SARS-CoV-2-reactive clones were detected only after vaccination, suggesting vaccine-specific priming. Of the vaccine-specific clones in convalescent patients, 304 of 307, or nearly all, reacted only to SARS-CoV-2 spike and did not cross-react with common cold coronaviruses.

Comments on this clonotype: The antigen it binds to is not known. Base qualities are not recorded, but no much larger clone differs from it by a single base.

Sequences GTSNPN (CDR1) and SVGIG (CDR2) are obtained from the germline V gene (reference sequence). Trimming removed 0 bases from V and 4 bases from J, leaving 15 bases between the germline ends. From the cysteine up to the phenylalanine, the CDR3 has a length of 15 residues. Only the CDR3 DNA stays, 45 bases, in frame from base 1. Library construction relied on PCR. DNA from cultured CD4+ T cells was subjected to TCR sequencing with the Oncomine TCR Beta short-read assay at the Johns Hopkins FTIC core. The QIAamp micro DNA kit was used to extract genomic DNA from the cultured CD4+ T cells. The Oncomine TCR Beta libraries from cultured CD4+ T cells were pooled using unique dual indexes and then sequenced on an Illumina iSeq 100. Per the original workflow: Non-productive sequences were removed, and CDR3s not starting with C, not ending with F or W, or shorter than 7 amino acids were discarded. The MANAFEST web application was used to identify antigen-specific clonotypes by comparing peptide-stimulated wells against reference wells and other culture wells. Positive clones required FDR below 0.05, an odds ratio above 5, and productive frequency above 0.1% in at least two of three replicate wells. A clonotype was classed as cross-reactive if the clonotype showed significant expansion both in SARS-CoV-2 spike wells and in at least one common cold coronavirus spike condition. Levenshtein distances (stringdist) and unrooted phylogenetic trees (ape) in R version 3.6.1 were used to assess CDR3 homology. The public reads were run again by TCRdb, first through fastp at Q25 and then through MiXCR, and only productive beta chains were kept. All rows with the same CDR3 protein become a single entry with the most common DNA and genes. For this entry, the V and J calls and clone size follow TCRdb and not the study's own pipeline. In this sample the table shows around 8,400 distinct CDR3 sequences, around two thirds of which occur a single time. Together, the top ten hold 35% of the sample.

Sequencing was carried out using CD4+ T cells from blood, cultured in vitro. The rearranged segments are TRBV30 and TRBJ1-1, with the D gene not clear enough to name. This sequence originates from a human donor who had recovered from COVID-19. The CDR3 has the sequence CAWSVTGSLATEAFF. The DNA sequence is given as TGTGCCTGGAGTGTCACGGGGAGTTTGGCCACTGAAGCTTTCTTT. Beyond the CDR3, the reference TRBV30 and TRBJ1-1 genes provide the residues; the full variable domain reads: SQTIHQWPATLVQPVGSPLSLECTVEGTSNPNLYWYRQAAGRGLQLLFYSVGIGQISSEVPQNLSASRPQDRQFILSSKKLLLSDSGFYLCAWSVTGSLATEAFFGQGTRLTVV.